These 26 T cell receptor beta chains came from one sample sequenced in a study of T cell changes during pregnancy in multiple sclerosis (dated by TCRdb to the late 2010s). Library preparation employed the immunoSEQ multiplex PCR assay. TCRdb stores this immuneACCESS table with in-frame sequences only. Part of the clones is absent; in the studies checked, under half of the shortfall reflects unresolved V genes, and no reason is known for the rest. The sample profile shows around 40,000 clones; about 90% of them were found once. The top ten constitute 0.56% of the sample. The sample consisted of CD4+ T cells from peripheral blood mononuclear cells, taken before pregnancy. The source is a female donor with multiple sclerosis, enrolled in a pregnancy study.

This rearrangement joins TRBV7-2 to TRBJ1-2; tentatively, D is TRBD1 (5 bases). Trimming took 5 bases from V and 5 from J, leaving 12 bases between them. CDR1 is SGHTA and CDR2 is FQGNSA in the germline V gene. The CDR3 length is 13 residues. CDR3: CASSLTRGYGYTF. The CDR3 coding sequence is TGTGCCAGCAGCCTCACGCGGGGGTATGGCTACACCTTC.

The rearrangement joins TRBV7-3 to TRBJ1-1; the D is unclear. The germline CDR1 and CDR2 sequences are SGHTA and FQGTGA. The ends were cut back, 1 base at V and 4 bases at J, with 4 bases in the middle. The CDR3 spans 12 residues. CDR3 in amino acids: CASSLRGTEAFF. The CDR3 nucleotides read TGTGCCAGCAGCTTAAGAGGCACTGAAGCTTTCTTT.

This rearrangement joins TRBV7-6 to TRBJ1-3, with D maybe TRBD1 (5 bases). This CDR3 is 14 amino acids long. V gave up 3 bases and J gave up 7 bases, with 13 bases separating them. Germline CDR1 is SGHVS and CDR2 is FNYEAQ. The CDR3 bases are TGTGCCAGCAGCTTTAAGGCGGGGGACAACACCATATATTTT. The encoded protein is CASSFKAGDNTIYF.

The J gene is TRBJ1-2, the V gene TRBV6-5; D is uncertain. V gave up 8 bases and J gave up 6 bases, with 10 bases separating them. CDR1 and CDR2 (germline): MNHEY, SVGAGI. The CDR3 length is 11 residues. In DNA form, the CDR3 reads TGTGCCAGCCAAGGACTAAATGGCTACACCTTC. Amino acid sequence: CASQGLNGYTF.

The chain links TRBV2 to TRBJ2-5; D is ambiguous. V was trimmed by 11 bases and J by 5 bases, leaving 18 bases between them. Germline assignment: CDR1 SNHLY and CDR2 FYNNEI. There are 13 residues in the CDR3. The CDR3 coding sequence is TGTGCCCACACGGTACGGCTCGGGGAGACCCAGTACTTC. Protein: CAHTVRLGETQYF.

The chain combines TRBV5-6 with TRBJ2-1; 7 nucleotides match TRBD2. There are 17 residues in the CDR3. V was pared by 0 bases and J by 4 bases, with 10 bases of the junction left unmatched. Germline loops: CDR1 SGHDT, CDR2 YYEEEE. The CDR3 region has the DNA TGTGCCAGCAGCTTGGGGGTAGGGCTAGCGGCTTACAATGAGCAGTTCTTC. Translation: CASSLGVGLAAYNEQFF.

This clone was recorded once. The chain recombines TRBV7-2 with TRBJ1-1; 7 nucleotides agree with TRBD1. The junction had 0 bases not matched to a gene; V was cut back by 1 base and J by 4 bases. CDR1 and CDR2 from the germline V gene are SGHTA and FQGNSA. The CDR3 is made up of 13 amino acids. The CDR3 DNA reads TGTGCCAGCAGCTTAGGACAGGGCACTGAAGCTTTCTTT. It encodes CASSLGQGTEAFF.

This clone was detected only a few times. This rearrangement joins TRBV2 to TRBJ1-2; D perhaps matches TRBD1 (5 bases). The CDR3 sequence is 13 residues long. CDR1 is SNHLY, CDR2 FYNNEI, per germline. Trimming removed 6 bases from V and 4 bases from J, with 12 bases in between. CDR3 sequence (DNA): TGTGCCAGCAGGCCCACAGGCCGCTATGGCTACACCTTC. It codes for CASRPTGRYGYTF.

The sample holds a few counts of this clone. The chain carries TRBV9 and TRBJ2-5; D ambiguous. Germline-derived CDR1 and CDR2 are SGDLS and YYNGEE. CDR3 length: 14 residues. V was shortened by 1 base and J by 1 base, with 8 bases between the two germline ends. The CDR3 DNA reads as TGTGCCAGCAGCGTAAGCCCAACCCAAGAGACCCAGTACTTC. Encoded protein: CASSVSPTQETQYF.

The chain couples TRBV5-4 to TRBJ1-2, with a tentative D call TRBD1 (6 bases). From germline, CDR1 is SGHNT and CDR2 YYREEE (reference sequence). The length of the CDR3 is 17 residues. V dropped 5 bases and J dropped 6 bases, with 26 bases sitting between them. CDR3 residues: CASRFSPVRGAVDGYTF. As DNA, the CDR3 is TGTGCCAGCAGATTCTCCCCCGTGCGGGGGGCAGTCGATGGCTACACCTTC.

The chain joins TRBV5-1 to TRBJ1-2, with D possibly TRBD1 on 5 matching bases. The CDR3 is made up of 13 amino acids. CDR1 and CDR2 (germline): SGHRS, YFSETQ. V shed 0 bases and J shed 7 bases, with 10 bases lying between them. CDR3 region: CASSLDRLSGYTF. The DNA of the CDR3 is TGCGCCAGCAGCTTGGACAGGCTATCTGGCTACACCTTC.

The chain joins TRBV29-1 to TRBJ1-1, with TRBD1 as a possible D gene (5 bases). The germline gives CDR1 SQVTM, CDR2 ANQGSEA. The germline V and J ends were trimmed by 1 base and 6 bases, with 9 bases remaining between them. The CDR3 covers 12 residues. The CDR3 coding sequence is TGCAGCGTTGAAGGGCGGGGCCCTGAAGCTTTCTTT. Protein product: CSVEGRGPEAFF. The variable domain in full, with the rest retrieved from reference TRBV29-1 and TRBJ1-1, is SAVISQKPSRDICQRGTSLTIQCQVDSQVTMMFWYRQQPGQSLTLIATANQGSEATYESGFVIDKFPISRPNLTFSTLTVSNMSPEDSSIYLCSVEGRGPEAFFGQGTRLTVV.

The chain couples TRBV5-4 to TRBJ2-3; D is perhaps TRBD2 (7 bases). This CDR3 is built from 18 residues. CDR1 SGHNT and CDR2 YYREEE come from the germline V gene (reference sequence). Trimming took off 0 bases at V and 2 bases at J, with 19 bases between the two ends. CDR3 in amino acids: CASSLGGVGGGSTDTQYF. Written as DNA, the CDR3 is TGTGCCAGCAGCTTGGGGGGCGTGGGGGGGGGCTCCACAGATACGCAGTATTTT.

The chain links TRBV4-1 to TRBJ2-5, with 9 bases fitting TRBD2. The CDR3 sequence is 16 residues long. The germline V gene encodes CDR1 MGHRA and CDR2 YSYEKL. With 0 bases clipped from V and 3 bases from J, the junction kept 5 bases outside the gene matches. CDR3 sequence: CASSQEGGLAKETQYF. The CDR3 DNA follows: TGCGCCAGCAGCCAAGAGGGAGGACTAGCGAAAGAGACCCAGTACTTC.

The chain carries TRBV2 and TRBJ2-3; no reliable D call. Germline CDR1 SNHLY, CDR2 FYNNEI. Trimming cost V 2 bases and J 8 bases, with 17 bases left between them. This CDR3 contains 15 residues. This CDR3 is CASSESEAYRVTQYF. The CDR3 DNA reads TGTGCCAGCAGTGAATCGGAAGCCTACCGGGTTACGCAGTATTTT.

The rearrangement joins TRBV7-3 to TRBJ2-2; D unclear. From germline, CDR1 is SGHTA and CDR2 FQGTGA. The CDR3 is 15 residues long. Deletions cut 5 bases from V and 6 bases from J, with 16 bases between. CDR3 bases: TGTGCCAGCAGCCTTCAACGCGTTGGTGCCGGGGAGCTGTTTTTT. It codes for CASSLQRVGAGELFF.

The rearrangement uses TRBV18 and TRBJ1-2; maybe TRBD1 (5 bases). The CDR3 is made up of 14 amino acids. Germline CDR1 KGHSH, CDR2 LQKENI. V shed 3 bases and J shed 4 bases, with 12 bases lying between them. This CDR3 reads CASSPGRTIYGYTF. CDR3 nucleotide sequence: TGTGCCAGCTCACCGGGACGGACTATCTATGGCTACACCTTC.

The chain has TRBV10-3 and TRBJ2-3; a possible D gene is TRBD2 (5 bases). The CDR3 has 14 amino acids. Germline lookup yields CDR1 ENHRY and CDR2 SYGVKD. The V end lost 6 bases, the J end lost 10 bases, and 20 bases lay between the germline ends. The CDR3 spells CAIRGPRPGEPQYF. DNA for the CDR3: TGTGCCATCAGGGGCCCCCGGCCCGGGGAGCCGCAGTATTTT.

This chain connects TRBV5-1 to TRBJ2-3; tentatively, D is TRBD1 (5 bases). V lost 4 bases and J 3 bases, leaving 12 bases between the germline ends. The germline CDR1 and CDR2 sequences are SGHRS and YFSETQ. The CDR3 has 14 amino acids. In DNA, the CDR3 is TGCGCCAGCAGCGCCCGCAGGGTAACAGATACGCAGTATTTT. It is translated as CASSARRVTDTQYF. The full variable domain, rest sourced from reference TRBV5-1 and TRBJ2-3, is KAGVTQTPRYLIKTRGQQVTLSCSPISGHRSVSWYQQTPGQGLQFLFEYFSETQRNKGNFPGRFSGRQFSNSRSEMNVSTLELGDSALYLCASSARRVTDTQYFGPGTRLTVL.

The chain employs TRBV27 and TRBJ2-5; 15 bases are shared with TRBD2. This CDR3 contains 16 residues. V lost 5 bases to trimming and J lost 4 bases; unmatched junction nucleotides: 5. Germline V gene data show CDR1 as MNHEY and CDR2 as SMNVEV (reference sequence). The DNA of the CDR3 is TGTGCCAGCAGTCCTGGACTAGCGGGGGGGCGAGAGACCCAGTACTTC. Translated: CASSPGLAGGRETQYF.

The chain employs TRBV25-1 and TRBJ1-2, with D perhaps matching TRBD1 (6 bases). The CDR3 is made up of 12 amino acids. Trimming took off 4 bases at V and 6 bases at J, with 9 bases between the two ends. Looked up from germline, CDR1 is MGHDK and CDR2 is SYGVNS. CDR3 sequence (DNA): TGTGCCAGCAGTGGAAACAGGGATGGCTACACCTTC. This sequence encodes CASSGNRDGYTF.

The rearrangement links TRBV15 to TRBJ1-2; D remains ambiguous. Germline CDR1 is LNHNV and CDR2 is YYDKDF (reference sequence). The CDR3 has 14 residues. Trimming removed 0 bases from V and 5 bases from J, with 10 bases in between. The CDR3 nucleotides read TGTGCCACCAGCAGAGAGTCTGGCCCTTATGGCTACACCTTC. Protein: CATSRESGPYGYTF.

This clone has a handful of counts. CDR3 coding DNA: TGCGCCAGCGCCAGACAGGGGTCTAATTCACCCCTCCACTTT. The encoded protein is CASARQGSNSPLHF. The V call is TRBV10-2, the J call TRBJ1-6; 8 nucleotides align to TRBD1. The V gene's germline CDR1 is WSHSY and CDR2 SAAADI. V lost 8 bases, J lost 6 bases, and 6 bases stayed unmatched. The CDR3 totals 14 residues.

The rearrangement joins TRBV7-9 to TRBJ1-4; D may be TRBD1 (5 bases). The V gene lost 2 bases and the J gene lost 7 bases, with 17 bases spanning the gap. This CDR3 region has 16 residues. Looked up from germline, CDR1 is SEHNR and CDR2 is FQNEAQ (reference sequence). The CDR3 sequence: CASSLPRTFGGEKLFF. CDR3 DNA sequence: TGTGCCAGCAGCTTACCCCGGACCTTCGGGGGTGAAAAACTGTTTTTT. Together with reference TRBV7-9 and TRBJ1-4, the CDR3 gives the full variable domain: DTGVSQNPRHKITKRGQNVTFRCDPISEHNRLYWYRQTLGQGPEFLTYFQNEAQLEKSRLLSDRFSAERPKGSFSTLEIQRTEQGDSAMYLCASSLPRTFGGEKLFFGSGTQLSVL.

J is TRBJ1-2 and V is TRBV2; 9 bases match TRBD1. Germline V lookup: CDR1 SNHLY, CDR2 FYNNEI. This CDR3 has 17 amino acids. Germline trimming cut 6 bases from V and 6 bases from J; bases unmatched to any gene: 17. CDR3 DNA sequence: TGTGCCAGCAGGCCCCTCGGGACAGGGATCTACTTCGATGGCTACACCTTC. Encoded protein: CASRPLGTGIYFDGYTF.

V is TRBV19 and J is TRBJ2-1, with TRBD2 identical over 9 bases. The V gene's germline CDR1 is LNHDA and CDR2 SQIVND (reference sequence). This CDR3 comprises 16 residues. The J segment lost 4 bases and the V segment lost 3 bases, leaving 7 bases of the junction unmatched. CDR3 loop: CASSMFDAGGYNEQFF. The CDR3 bases are TGTGCCAGTAGTATGTTCGACGCGGGGGGGTACAATGAGCAGTTCTTC.